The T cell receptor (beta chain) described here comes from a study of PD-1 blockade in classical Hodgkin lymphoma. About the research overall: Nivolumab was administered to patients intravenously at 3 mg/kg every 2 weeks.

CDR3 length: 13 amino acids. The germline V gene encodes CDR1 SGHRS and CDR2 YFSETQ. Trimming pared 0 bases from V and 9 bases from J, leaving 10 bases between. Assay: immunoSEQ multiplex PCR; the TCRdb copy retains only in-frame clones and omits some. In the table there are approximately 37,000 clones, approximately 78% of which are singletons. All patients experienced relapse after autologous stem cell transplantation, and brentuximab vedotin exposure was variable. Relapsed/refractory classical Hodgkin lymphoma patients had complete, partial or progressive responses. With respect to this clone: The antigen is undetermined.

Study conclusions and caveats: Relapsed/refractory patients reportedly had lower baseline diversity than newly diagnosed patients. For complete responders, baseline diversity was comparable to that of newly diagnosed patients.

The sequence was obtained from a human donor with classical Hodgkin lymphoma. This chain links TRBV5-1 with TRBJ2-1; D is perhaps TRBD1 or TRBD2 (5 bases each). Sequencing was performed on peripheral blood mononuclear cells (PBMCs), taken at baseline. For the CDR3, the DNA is TGCGCCAGCAGCTTGGTCGGGGCCGGTGAGCAGTTCTTC. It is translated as CASSLVGAGEQFF.